The 28 T cell receptor beta chains below were found in one sample sequenced in a study of blood T cell repertoires in COVID-19. Using immunoSEQ multiplex PCR, the repertoire was profiled, and TCRdb retains in-frame clones only, with some absent. Here the sample spans roughly 120,000 clones, 85% being singletons. Sequenced material: peripheral blood. The receptors come from a man aged 35-49 years with acute or convalescent COVID-19.

V and J are TRBV9 and TRBJ1-2; D remains unclear. The CDR3 length is 15 residues. V was trimmed by 2 bases and J by 5 bases, leaving 16 bases between them. The germline V gene has CDR1 SGDLS and CDR2 YYNGEE. The CDR3 DNA reads as TGTGCCAGCAGCGTCGCCCGAGGAGGGTATTATGGCTACACCTTC. Its translation: CASSVARGGYYGYTF.

This clone was seen more than once but under ten times. The V gene is TRBV4-3, the J gene TRBJ1-2; D is possibly TRBD1 (6 bases). The CDR3 is 15 residues long. CDR1 is LGHNA and CDR2 is YSLEER in the germline V gene. V was shortened by 0 bases and J by 1 base, with 9 bases between the two germline ends. CDR3 DNA sequence: TGCGCCAGCAGCCAAGATGGCAGGGGTAACTATGGCTACACCTTC. Its protein is CASSQDGRGNYGYTF.

The rearrangement uses TRBV15 and TRBJ1-4, with 8 bases aligning to TRBD1. V was clipped by 0 bases and J by 8 bases; unmatched bases: 5. The germline CDR1 and CDR2 sequences are LNHNV and YYDKDF (reference sequence). CDR3 length equals 15 residues. The CDR3 nucleotides are TGTGCCACCAGCAGAGACCGGACAGGGAGGGAAAAACTGTTTTTT. The encoded protein is CATSRDRTGREKLFF. The complete variable domain, with remaining parts taken from reference TRBV15 and TRBJ1-4, reads DAMVIQNPRYQVTQFGKPVTLSCSQTLNHNVMYWYQQKSSQAPKLLFHYYDKDFNNEADTPDNFQSRRPNTSFCFLDIRSPGLGDTAMYLCATSRDRTGREKLFFGSGTQLSVL.

The chain links TRBV29-1 to TRBJ2-3, with 8 nucleotides matching TRBD2. This CDR3 is built from 14 residues. Germline V gene sequence: CDR1 SQVTM, CDR2 ANQGSEA. The V segment lost 4 bases and the J segment 3 bases; nucleotides outside the gene matches: 6. The CDR3 protein is CSVGSGGATDTQYF. CDR3 in DNA: TGCAGCGTTGGGTCCGGGGGGGCTACAGATACGCAGTATTTT.

The gene calls are TRBV6-5 and TRBJ2-5, with TRBD2 matching over 8 bases. With 4 bases clipped from V and 5 bases from J, the junction kept 9 bases outside the gene matches. The CDR3 loop spans 15 amino acids. The germline gives CDR1 MNHEY, CDR2 SVGAGI. CDR3 loop: CASSSGGALGETQYF. The CDR3 DNA reads TGTGCCAGCAGTTCGGGGGGGGCCCTCGGGGAGACCCAGTACTTC.

V usage is TRBV6-6 and J usage is TRBJ2-3, with D unclear. The CDR3 consists of 13 residues. The V end was cut by 10 bases, the J end by 1 base, with 12 bases between. Germline CDR1 MNHNY, CDR2 SVGAGI (reference sequence). DNA for the CDR3: TGTGCCACCCGCACGGGTGGCACAGATACGCAGTATTTT. Protein sequence: CATRTGGTDTQYF.

The rearrangement uses TRBV18 and TRBJ2-7, with TRBD1 matching 9 bases. The CDR3 has 15 amino acids. The trim removed 3 bases at V and 5 bases at J, leaving 8 bases unmatched. Germline V lookup: CDR1 KGHSH, CDR2 LQKENI. This CDR3 reads CASSPPPGQGNEQYF. The DNA for the CDR3 is TGTGCCAGCTCACCTCCCCCGGGACAGGGAAACGAGCAGTACTTC.

Notes on this clone: In the same sample, other DNA sequences code for this CDR3. V is TRBV3-1 (or the pseudogene TRBV3-2) and J is TRBJ1-1; D possibly corresponds to TRBD1 (6 bases). This CDR3 is built from 13 residues. Germline V gives CDR1 LGHDT, CDR2 YNNKEL (reference sequence). Trimming removed 3 bases at V and 4 bases at J, with 9 bases between. In DNA form, the CDR3 reads TGTGCCAGCAGCCAGGTCAGGGGCACTGAAGCTTTCTTT. It yields the protein CASSQVRGTEAFF.

The gene calls are TRBV7-9 and TRBJ1-1; 7 bases agree with TRBD1. The junction had 7 bases not matched to a gene; V was cut back by 1 base and J by 5 bases. Germline V gene data show CDR1 as SEHNR and CDR2 as FQNEAQ (reference sequence). This CDR3 has 15 amino acids. The CDR3, as DNA: TGTGCCAGCAGCTTAGTAGGGGGCGGTGGTACTGAAGCTTTCTTT. It translates to CASSLVGGGGTEAFF. Drawing the rest from reference TRBV7-9 and TRBJ1-1, the complete variable domain is DTGVSQNPRHKITKRGQNVTFRCDPISEHNRLYWYRQTLGQGPEFLTYFQNEAQLEKSRLLSDRFSAERPKGSFSTLEIQRTEQGDSAMYLCASSLVGGGGTEAFFGQGTRLTVV.

The V gene is TRBV7-2, the J gene TRBJ1-3; weak D call: TRBD1 (6 bases). CDR1 SGHTA and CDR2 FQGNSA come from the germline V gene. V gave up 1 base and J gave up 2 bases, with 9 bases separating them. CDR3 size: 15 residues. The CDR3 here is CASSLGSGAGNTIYF. The CDR3 bases are TGTGCCAGCAGCTTAGGTTCAGGGGCTGGAAACACCATATATTTT.

The chain links TRBV29-1 to TRBJ2-7; a possible D gene is TRBD2 (5 bases). Germline CDR1 is SQVTM and CDR2 is ANQGSEA. Trimming cost V 0 bases and J 0 bases, with 12 bases left between them. There are 15 residues in the CDR3. The DNA for the CDR3 is TGCAGCGTTGAAGATCCCAGCGGCCGCTCCTACGAGCAGTACTTC. Amino acid sequence: CSVEDPSGRSYEQYF.

The rearrangement uses TRBV7-9 and TRBJ2-6; 7 bases align to TRBD1. The CDR3 has 18 residues. V shed 5 bases and J 1 base; nucleotides not matched to a gene: 11. Germline lookup yields CDR1 SEHNR and CDR2 FQNEAQ (reference sequence). The CDR3 reads CASSDRDRQLSGANVLTF. CDR3 DNA: TGTGCCAGCAGCGATCGGGACAGACAACTTTCTGGGGCCAACGTCCTGACTTTC.

The genes are TRBV2 and TRBJ2-2; 9 bases are shared with TRBD2. The CDR3 has 14 amino acids. Germline lookup yields CDR1 SNHLY and CDR2 FYNNEI. Trimming took 7 bases from V and 6 from J; bases not matched to a gene: 6. CDR3 residues: CASTRTSVPGELFF. CDR3 in DNA: TGTGCCAGCACTCGGACTAGCGTTCCCGGGGAGCTGTTTTTT.

This chain connects TRBV6-2 or TRBV6-3 to TRBJ2-7; 10 nucleotides agree with TRBD2. J was trimmed by 3 bases and V by 4 bases; bases with no gene match: 9. The CDR3 runs 16 residues. In germline, CDR1 is MNHEY, CDR2 SVGEGT. This CDR3 reads CASSSGLAKTYYEQYF. The CDR3 region has the DNA TGTGCCAGCAGTTCGGGACTAGCGAAAACGTACTACGAGCAGTACTTC.

The rearrangement joins TRBV4-1 to TRBJ2-1, with TRBD2 as a possible D gene (6 bases). The germline V and J ends were trimmed by 1 base and 0 bases, with 13 bases remaining between them. The CDR3 extends over 17 amino acids. Germline V gene sequence: CDR1 MGHRA, CDR2 YSYEKL. The CDR3 loop reads CASSQGAGTVSYNEQFF. The DNA for the CDR3 is TGCGCCAGCAGCCAAGGTGCGGGGACGGTCTCCTACAATGAGCAGTTCTTC.

The sample holds one count of this clone. V usage is TRBV12-5 and J usage is TRBJ2-5; TRBD1 aligns across 9 bases. Germline loops: CDR1 LGHNT, CDR2 FRNRAP. J was trimmed by 5 bases and V by 2 bases; bases with no gene match: 6. The CDR3 spans 15 residues. The CDR3 region is CASGLPGTGRETQYF. CDR3 in DNA: TGTGCTAGTGGTTTGCCCGGGACAGGGCGGGAGACCCAGTACTTC. Full variable domain (rest looked up from reference TRBV12-5 and TRBJ2-5): DARVTQTPRHKVTEMGQEVTMRCQPILGHNTVFWYRQTMMQGLELLAYFRNRAPLDDSGMPKDRFSAEMPDATLATLKIQPSEPRDSAVYFCASGLPGTGRETQYFGPGTRLLVL.

This chain uses TRBV18 with TRBJ1-5; no clear D gene. There are 14 residues in the CDR3. V was cut by 6 bases and J by 1 base, with 10 bases left in between. The germline V gene has CDR1 KGHSH and CDR2 LQKENI. The CDR3 is CASSSGGSNQPQHF. The CDR3 coding sequence is TGTGCCAGCTCGTCGGGAGGGAGCAATCAGCCCCAGCATTTT.

The gene calls are TRBV9 and TRBJ2-2; 8 bases match TRBD2. The CDR3 is 16 amino acids. V shed 0 bases and J 6 bases; nucleotides not matched to a gene: 7. From germline, CDR1 is SGDLS and CDR2 YYNGEE. CDR3 amino acids: CASSVDPTSVAGELFF. CDR3 DNA sequence: TGTGCCAGCAGCGTAGACCCGACTAGCGTAGCCGGGGAGCTGTTTTTT.

The chain joins TRBV19 to TRBJ2-2; 10 nucleotides match TRBD2. With V trimmed by 4 bases and J by 4 bases, 3 bases remained unmatched. There are 15 residues in the CDR3. The germline V gene encodes CDR1 LNHDA and CDR2 SQIVND (reference sequence). Here the CDR3 DNA reads TGTGCCAGTAGTAGAAGCGGGGGGGTCACCGGGGAGCTGTTTTTT. Translating gives CASSRSGGVTGELFF. Combining the CDR3 with reference TRBV19 and TRBJ2-2 gives the whole variable domain DGGITQSPKYLFRKEGQNVTLSCEQNLNHDAMYWYRQDPGQGLRLIYYSQIVNDFQKGDIAEGYSVSREKKESFPLTVTSAQKNPTAFYLCASSRSGGVTGELFFGEGSRLTVL.

V gene TRBV5-1 combines with J gene TRBJ1-1, with a tentative D call TRBD1 (5 bases). V lost 0 bases, J lost 5 bases, and 11 bases lay in between. Germline CDR1 is SGHRS and CDR2 is YFSETQ. The CDR3 length is 14 residues. The DNA of the CDR3 is TGCGCCAGCAGCTTGGCAGGGCAGGGTACTGAAGCTTTCTTT. Translated: CASSLAGQGTEAFF. The full variable domain, its missing parts supplied by reference TRBV5-1 and TRBJ1-1, is KAGVTQTPRYLIKTRGQQVTLSCSPISGHRSVSWYQQTPGQGLQFLFEYFSETQRNKGNFPGRFSGRQFSNSRSEMNVSTLELGDSALYLCASSLAGQGTEAFFGQGTRLTVV.

The rearrangement links TRBV11-3 to TRBJ2-1, with TRBD2 matching 13 bases. Germline CDR1 SGHNT, CDR2 YENEEA. Trimming at V came to 5 bases and at J to 5 bases, leaving 6 bases not matched to a gene. The CDR3 consists of 16 residues. The CDR3 nucleotides read TGTGCCAGCAGCCCAATGGGACTAGCGGGGAACAATGAGCAGTTCTTC. It specifies CASSPMGLAGNNEQFF. The whole variable domain, remainder taken from reference TRBV11-3 and TRBJ2-1, is EAGVVQSPRYKIIEKKQPVAFWCNPISGHNTLYWYLQNLGQGPELLIRYENEEAVDDSQLPKDRFSAERLKGVDSTLKIQPAELGDSAVYLCASSPMGLAGNNEQFFGPGTRLTVL.

The chain couples TRBV25-1 to TRBJ2-1; TRBD1 aligns across 8 bases. The V gene end was trimmed by 1 base and the J gene end by 0 bases; junction bases not matched to a gene: 5. Germline V gene sequence: CDR1 MGHDK, CDR2 SYGVNS. The CDR3 runs to 17 residues. The CDR3 nucleotides read TGTGCCAGCAGTGAATCCAGGACAGGGATCTCCTACAATGAGCAGTTCTTC. This translates into CASSESRTGISYNEQFF.

V usage is TRBV16 and J usage is TRBJ1-3; D is undetermined. Trimming stripped 1 base from V and 0 bases from J, with 19 bases between. The CDR3 runs 19 residues. Looked up from germline, CDR1 is KGHSY and CDR2 is FQNENV. The CDR3 coding sequence is TGTGCCAGCAGCCAATTCAGCCGACTCGAAGCACCCTCTGGAAACACCATATATTTT. It encodes CASSQFSRLEAPSGNTIYF.

This chain uses TRBV12-3 or TRBV12-4 with TRBJ2-3, with unresolved D. The CDR3 contains 12 residues. The V end was cut by 5 bases, the J end by 6 bases, with 9 bases between. Written as DNA, the CDR3 is TGTGCCAGCAGTCCGGTCCGGGATACGCAGTATTTT. Its protein is CASSPVRDTQYF.

This rearrangement joins TRBV3-1 (or the pseudogene TRBV3-2) to TRBJ2-5; 15 bases are a match to TRBD2. Germline V lookup: CDR1 LGHDT, CDR2 YNNKEL (reference sequence). This CDR3 has 22 amino acids. V was clipped by 2 bases and J by 2 bases; unmatched bases: 18. The CDR3 spells CASSQFGLAGGRFHPTQETQYF. As DNA, the CDR3 is TGTGCCAGCAGCCAATTTGGACTAGCGGGGGGGCGGTTTCACCCCACACAAGAGACCCAGTACTTC.

The chain is built from TRBV4-1 and TRBJ2-2; 8 bases map to TRBD2. The CDR3 runs 17 residues. The V segment lost 4 bases and the J segment 5 bases; nucleotides outside the gene matches: 12. The V gene's germline CDR1 is MGHRA and CDR2 YSYEKL. The CDR3 DNA reads TGCGCCAGCAGCCGGAAAGCGGGGGCCGGGGGTACCGGGGAGCTGTTTTTT. Translating gives CASSRKAGAGGTGELFF.

The chain is built from TRBV5-1 and TRBJ1-2, with 9 positions matching TRBD1. J gave up 4 bases and V 2 bases, and 3 bases lay outside the gene matches. There are 14 residues in the CDR3. In germline, CDR1 is SGHRS, CDR2 YFSETQ. In DNA form, the CDR3 reads TGCGCCAGCAGCTTACAGGGGGCCCTCTATGGCTACACCTTC. Translated, it gives CASSLQGALYGYTF. The whole variable domain, remainder taken from reference TRBV5-1 and TRBJ1-2, is KAGVTQTPRYLIKTRGQQVTLSCSPISGHRSVSWYQQTPGQGLQFLFEYFSETQRNKGNFPGRFSGRQFSNSRSEMNVSTLELGDSALYLCASSLQGALYGYTFGSGTRLTVV.

The chain couples TRBV9 to TRBJ1-1, with unresolved D. V was clipped by 2 bases and J by 1 base, with 6 bases between them. Per the germline V gene, CDR1 is SGDLS and CDR2 is YYNGEE. The length of the CDR3 is 13 residues. This chain's CDR3 is CASSVGKNTEAFF. CDR3 nucleotide sequence: TGTGCCAGCAGCGTCGGGAAGAACACTGAAGCTTTCTTT. Drawing the rest from reference TRBV9 and TRBJ1-1, the complete variable domain is DSGVTQTPKHLITATGQRVTLRCSPRSGDLSVYWYQQSLDQGLQFLIQYYNGEERAKGNILERFSAQQFPDLHSELNLSSLELGDSALYFCASSVGKNTEAFFGQGTRLTVV.